A selection of T cell receptor beta chains follows, all from one sample in a study of tumor and adjacent non-tumor tissue in lung cancer. TCRdb called the multiplex PCR reads again in MiXCR, with one record for every CDR3 protein. This table holds fewer than 80,000 distinct CDR3 sequences, about two thirds found once. Sequenced: lung tumor tissue. These receptors came from a woman aged 70 to 79 with non-small cell lung cancer. The CDR3 runs from the conserved cysteine through the conserved F or W. Each record gives: clone size, CDR3 length, V gene, J gene, D gene, CDR3 DNA, CDR3 protein. The D gene is left open where the match is weak. Size is omitted from some rows. Given values are once, few, many or a class for expanded clones.

clone size: .
CDR3 length: 13
V gene: TRBV4-2
J gene: TRBJ2-3
D gene: .
CDR3 DNA: TGTGCCAGCAGCCAGACTAACACAGATACGCAGTATTTT
CDR3 protein: CASSQTNTDTQYF

clone size: many
CDR3 length: 14
V gene: TRBV5-5
J gene: TRBJ2-5
D gene: .
CDR3 DNA: TGTGCCAGCAGCTCCGGGACTGCGCAAGAGACCCAGTACTTC
CDR3 protein: CASSSGTAQETQYF

clone size: many
CDR3 length: 14
V gene: TRBV6-1
J gene: TRBJ1-2
D gene: .
CDR3 DNA: TGTGCCAGCAGTGAACCGGGGATCGTCTCTGGCTACACCTTC
CDR3 protein: CASSEPGIVSGYTF

clone size: .
CDR3 length: 15
V gene: TRBV12-3/TRBV12-4
J gene: TRBJ2-7
D gene: .
CDR3 DNA: TGTCCCAGCAGCCCCGACTGGGATGGCTCCTATGAGCAGTACTTC
CDR3 protein: CPSSPDWDGSYEQYF

clone size: .
CDR3 length: 23
V gene: TRBV20-1
J gene: TRBJ2-5
D gene: .
CDR3 DNA: TGCAGTGCTAGAGTTTTGTTACGTCAGGGGAAAGGTTCTCCGGAAAAAAACCAAGAGACCCAGTACTTC
CDR3 protein: CSARVLLRQGKGSPEKNQETQYF

clone size: .
CDR3 length: 17
V gene: TRBV5-5
J gene: TRBJ2-2
D gene: .
CDR3 DNA: TGTGCCAGCAGAGCCTATATGGGGAATAGGAACACCGAGGAGCTGTTTTTT
CDR3 protein: CASRAYMGNRNTEELFF

clone size: .
CDR3 length: 14
V gene: TRBV11-3
J gene: TRBJ1-1
D gene: .
CDR3 DNA: TGTGCCAGCTGCTTCGGAGGAACAATCACTGAAGCTTTCTTT
CDR3 protein: CASCFGGTITEAFF

clone size: .
CDR3 length: 15
V gene: TRBV14
J gene: TRBJ1-4
D gene: TRBD1
CDR3 DNA: TGCGCCAGCATCCAAAGGGACAGGGGGAATGAGAAGCTGTTTTTT
CDR3 protein: CASIQRDRGNEKLFF

clone size: .
CDR3 length: 14
V gene: TRBV6-5
J gene: TRBJ2-4
D gene: TRBD2
CDR3 DNA: TGTGCCAGCAGCGCCGGGACTAGCAATAACATTCAGTACTTC
CDR3 protein: CASSAGTSNNIQYF

clone size: .
CDR3 length: 16
V gene: TRBV5-1
J gene: TRBJ2-1
D gene: TRBD2
CDR3 DNA: TGCGCCAGCGGCCCAGGGACTAGGGGGAGGGCCGGTGAGCAGTTCTTC
CDR3 protein: CASGPGTRGRAGEQFF

clone size: .
CDR3 length: 13
V gene: TRBV6-1
J gene: TRBJ2-2
D gene: .
CDR3 DNA: TGTGCCAGCAGTGTGGAATCCACCGGGAAGCTGTTTTTT
CDR3 protein: CASSVESTGKLFF